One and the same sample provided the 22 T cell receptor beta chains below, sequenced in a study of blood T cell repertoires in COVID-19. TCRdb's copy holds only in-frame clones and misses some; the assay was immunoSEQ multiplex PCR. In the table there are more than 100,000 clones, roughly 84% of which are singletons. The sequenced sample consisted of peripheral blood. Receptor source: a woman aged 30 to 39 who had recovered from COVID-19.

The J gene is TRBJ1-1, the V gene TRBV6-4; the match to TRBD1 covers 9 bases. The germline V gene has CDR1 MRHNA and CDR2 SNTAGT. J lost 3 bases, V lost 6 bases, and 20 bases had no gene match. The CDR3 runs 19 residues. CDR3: CASSVLPPPLRDRDTEAFF. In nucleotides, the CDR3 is TGTGCCAGCAGCGTCCTCCCCCCACCTCTCCGGGACAGGGACACTGAAGCTTTCTTT.

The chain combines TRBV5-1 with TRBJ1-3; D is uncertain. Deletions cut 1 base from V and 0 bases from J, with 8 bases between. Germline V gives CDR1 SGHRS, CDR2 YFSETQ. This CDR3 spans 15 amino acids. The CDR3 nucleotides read TGCGCCAGCAGCTTGACAGCCCTCTCTGGAAACACCATATATTTT. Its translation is CASSLTALSGNTIYF.

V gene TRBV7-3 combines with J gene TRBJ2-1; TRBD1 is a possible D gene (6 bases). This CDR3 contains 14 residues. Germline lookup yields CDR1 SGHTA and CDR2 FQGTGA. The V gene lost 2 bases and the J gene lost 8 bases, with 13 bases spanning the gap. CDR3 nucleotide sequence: TGTGCCAGCAGCTTATCAGGGACATCGGATGAGCAGTTCTTC. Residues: CASSLSGTSDEQFF.

This CDR3 reads CASSQQGSNTEAFF. CDR3 nucleotide sequence: TGTGCCAGCAGTCAACAGGGGTCGAACACTGAAGCTTTCTTT. The chain uses TRBV6-6 and TRBJ1-1; 7 bases match TRBD1. V was clipped by 5 bases and J by 1 base; unmatched bases: 4. Germline V gene lookup returns CDR1 MNHNY and CDR2 SVGAGI (reference sequence). CDR3 size: 14 residues.

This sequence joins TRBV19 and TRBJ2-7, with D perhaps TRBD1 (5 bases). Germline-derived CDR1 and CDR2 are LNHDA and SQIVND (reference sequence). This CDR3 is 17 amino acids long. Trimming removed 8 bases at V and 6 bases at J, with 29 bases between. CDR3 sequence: CASSTGVWGRTSLEQYF. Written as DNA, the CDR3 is TGTGCCAGTTCCACTGGGGTCTGGGGCAGGACCTCCCTCGAGCAGTACTTC. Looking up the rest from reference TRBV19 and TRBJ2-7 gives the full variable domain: DGGITQSPKYLFRKEGQNVTLSCEQNLNHDAMYWYRQDPGQGLRLIYYSQIVNDFQKGDIAEGYSVSREKKESFPLTVTSAQKNPTAFYLCASSTGVWGRTSLEQYFGPGTRLTVT.

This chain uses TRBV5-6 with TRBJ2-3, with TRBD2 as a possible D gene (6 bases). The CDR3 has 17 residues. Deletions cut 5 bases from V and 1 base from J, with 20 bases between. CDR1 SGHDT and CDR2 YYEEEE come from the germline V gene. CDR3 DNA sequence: TGTGCCAGCAGGCAAGACCCGGGACTCGGAGGCACAGATACGCAGTATTTT. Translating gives CASRQDPGLGGTDTQYF.

The CDR3 DNA reads TGCGCCAGCAGCTCATATGCGGCGACTAGCGGGAGGTCCTACGAGCAGTACTTC. Protein: CASSSYAATSGRSYEQYF. The J gene is TRBJ2-7, the V gene TRBV5-1; 13 nucleotides align to TRBD2. The CDR3 spans 18 residues. CDR1 and CDR2 (germline): SGHRS, YFSETQ. Trimming cost V 3 bases and J 1 base; bases outside gene matches: 10.

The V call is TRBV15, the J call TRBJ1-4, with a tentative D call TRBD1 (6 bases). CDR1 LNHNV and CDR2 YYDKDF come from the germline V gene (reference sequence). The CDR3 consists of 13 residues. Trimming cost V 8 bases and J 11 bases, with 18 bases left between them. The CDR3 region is CATGPGGGHKLFF. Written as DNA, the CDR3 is TGTGCCACCGGGCCCGGGGGGGGCCATAAACTGTTTTTT.

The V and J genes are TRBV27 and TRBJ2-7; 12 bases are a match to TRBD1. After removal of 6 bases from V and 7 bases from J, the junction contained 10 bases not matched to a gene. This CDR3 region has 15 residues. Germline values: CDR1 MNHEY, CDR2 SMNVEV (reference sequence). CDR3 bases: TGTGCCAGCAGCCCCTCCGGGACAGGGGGCTCAGAGCAGTACTTC. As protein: CASSPSGTGGSEQYF.

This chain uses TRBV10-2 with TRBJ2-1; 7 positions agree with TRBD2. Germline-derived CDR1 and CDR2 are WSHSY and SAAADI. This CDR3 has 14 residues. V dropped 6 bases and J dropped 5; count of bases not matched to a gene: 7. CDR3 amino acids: CASSPQAGHNEQFF. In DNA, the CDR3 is TGCGCCAGCAGCCCACAAGCGGGGCACAATGAGCAGTTCTTC.

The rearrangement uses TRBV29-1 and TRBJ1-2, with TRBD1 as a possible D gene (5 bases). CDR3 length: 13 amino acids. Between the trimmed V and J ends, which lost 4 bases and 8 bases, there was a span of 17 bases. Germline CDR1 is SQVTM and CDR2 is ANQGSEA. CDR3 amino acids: CSVAPAGKGGYTF. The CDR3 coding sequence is TGCAGCGTTGCCCCAGCAGGGAAAGGCGGCTACACCTTC.

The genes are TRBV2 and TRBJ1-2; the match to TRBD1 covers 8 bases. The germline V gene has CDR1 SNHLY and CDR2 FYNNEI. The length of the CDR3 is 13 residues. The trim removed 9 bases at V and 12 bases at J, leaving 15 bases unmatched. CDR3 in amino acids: CARTRGRESFHTF. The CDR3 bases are TGTGCCAGAACCAGGGGGCGTGAATCTTTCCACACCTTC.

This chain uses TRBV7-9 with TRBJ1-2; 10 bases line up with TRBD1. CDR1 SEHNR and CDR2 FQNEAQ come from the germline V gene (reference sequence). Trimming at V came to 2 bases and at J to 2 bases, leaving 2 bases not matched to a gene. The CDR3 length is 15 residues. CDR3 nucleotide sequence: TGTGCCAGCAGCTTACAGGGACAGGGGAACTATGGCTACACCTTC. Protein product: CASSLQGQGNYGYTF. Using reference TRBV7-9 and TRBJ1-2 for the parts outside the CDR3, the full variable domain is DTGVSQNPRHKITKRGQNVTFRCDPISEHNRLYWYRQTLGQGPEFLTYFQNEAQLEKSRLLSDRFSAERPKGSFSTLEIQRTEQGDSAMYLCASSLQGQGNYGYTFGSGTRLTVV.

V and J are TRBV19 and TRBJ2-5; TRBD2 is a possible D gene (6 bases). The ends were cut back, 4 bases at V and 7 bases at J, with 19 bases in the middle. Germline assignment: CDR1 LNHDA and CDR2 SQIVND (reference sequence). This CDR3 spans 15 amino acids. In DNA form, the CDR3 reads TGTGCCAGTAGTAAGAGTAGCGGAGCCGGAGGGACCCAGTACTTC. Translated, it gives CASSKSSGAGGTQYF.

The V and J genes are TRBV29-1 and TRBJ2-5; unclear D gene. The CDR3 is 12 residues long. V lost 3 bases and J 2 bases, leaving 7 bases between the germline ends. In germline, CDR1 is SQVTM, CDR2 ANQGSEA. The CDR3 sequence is CSVDAGQETQYF. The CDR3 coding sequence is TGCAGCGTTGACGCAGGACAAGAGACCCAGTACTTC.

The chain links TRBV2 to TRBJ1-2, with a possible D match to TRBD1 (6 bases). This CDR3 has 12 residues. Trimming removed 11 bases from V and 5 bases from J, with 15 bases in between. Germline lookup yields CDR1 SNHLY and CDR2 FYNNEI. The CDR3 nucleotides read TGTGCCTGGACGGGGGGCTCGTATGGCTACACCTTC. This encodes CAWTGGSYGYTF.

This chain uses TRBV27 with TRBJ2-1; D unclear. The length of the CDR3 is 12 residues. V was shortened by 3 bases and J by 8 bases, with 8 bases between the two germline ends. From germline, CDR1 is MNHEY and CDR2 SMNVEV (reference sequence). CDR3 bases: TGTGCCAGCAGTTTCTATCCACATGAGCAGTTCTTC. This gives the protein CASSFYPHEQFF.

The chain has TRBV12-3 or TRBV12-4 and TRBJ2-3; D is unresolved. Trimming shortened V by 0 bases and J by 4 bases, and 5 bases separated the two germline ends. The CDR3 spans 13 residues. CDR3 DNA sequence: TGTGCCAGCAGTTTAGCGCGGTCAGATACGCAGTATTTT. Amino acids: CASSLARSDTQYF.

The CDR3 region is CASSEAGVRTQYF. The CDR3 coding sequence is TGTGCCAGCAGTGAAGCCGGGGTCAGGACCCAGTACTTC. This chain joins TRBV25-1 and TRBJ2-5, with D perhaps TRBD2 (5 bases). The CDR3 loop spans 13 amino acids. V shed 2 bases and J shed 7 bases, with 11 bases lying between them. Germline values: CDR1 MGHDK, CDR2 SYGVNS.

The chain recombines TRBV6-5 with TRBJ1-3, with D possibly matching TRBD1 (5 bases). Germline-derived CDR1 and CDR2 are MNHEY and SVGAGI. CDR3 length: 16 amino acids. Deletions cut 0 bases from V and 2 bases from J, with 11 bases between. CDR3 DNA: TGTGCCAGCAGTTACTCGCGCACGACAGCTGGAAACACCATATATTTT. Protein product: CASSYSRTTAGNTIYF.

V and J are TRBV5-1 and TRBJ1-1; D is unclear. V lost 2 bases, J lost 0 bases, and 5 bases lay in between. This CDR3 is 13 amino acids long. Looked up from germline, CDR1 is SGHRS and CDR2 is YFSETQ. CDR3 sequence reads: CASSFRMNTEAFF. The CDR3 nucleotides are TGCGCCAGCAGCTTCAGAATGAACACTGAAGCTTTCTTT.

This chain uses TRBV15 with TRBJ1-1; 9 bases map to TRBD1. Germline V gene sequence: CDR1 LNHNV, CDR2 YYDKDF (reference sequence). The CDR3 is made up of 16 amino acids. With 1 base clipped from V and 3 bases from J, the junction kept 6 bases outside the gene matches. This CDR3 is CATSRGQGVWDTEAFF. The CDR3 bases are TGTGCCACCAGCAGAGGACAGGGGGTTTGGGACACTGAAGCTTTCTTT.